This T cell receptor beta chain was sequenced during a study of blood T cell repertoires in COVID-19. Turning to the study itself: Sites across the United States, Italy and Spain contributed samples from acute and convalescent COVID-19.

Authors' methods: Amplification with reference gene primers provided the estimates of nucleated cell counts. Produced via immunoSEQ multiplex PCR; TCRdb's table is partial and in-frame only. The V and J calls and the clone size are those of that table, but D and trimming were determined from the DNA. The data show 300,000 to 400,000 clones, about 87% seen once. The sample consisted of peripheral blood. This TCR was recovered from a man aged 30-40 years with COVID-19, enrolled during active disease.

CDR3 coding DNA: TGTGCCAGCAATGACAGGGGAGACACCGGGGAGCTGTTTTTT. Its protein is CASNDRGDTGELFF. This chain links TRBV6-6 with TRBJ2-2, with 8 bases that match TRBD1. Unmatched junction bases numbered 4, after V lost 7 bases and J lost 3 bases. CDR3 length: 14 residues. The germline gives CDR1 MNHNY, CDR2 SVGAGI (reference sequence).